This T cell receptor (beta chain) appears in the sequencing data of a study of breast tumors, draining lymph nodes, adjacent tissues. Study results and caveats: Compared with lymph nodes, tumors were less diverse; compared with nontumor tissue, more.

Ten or more counts support this clonotype. What it binds is not known. Trimming took 2 bases from V and 1 from J, leaving 17 bases between them. The CDR3 loop spans 17 amino acids. The germline gives CDR1 SEHNR, CDR2 FQNEAQ (reference sequence). A single record per CDR3 protein comes from TCRdb applying MiXCR to the multiplex PCR reads. The table lists under 150,000 distinct CDR3 sequences, about 22% of them singletons. Breast cancer patients provided tissue from their axillary draining lymph nodes. The TCR sequence derives from a female donor with breast cancer. Some clones in this sample may be carry-over from other donors' samples. The chain has TRBV7-9 and TRBJ2-5, with a possible D match to TRBD2 (5 bases). Specimen: axillary lymph node tissue. The CDR3 sequence: CASSLNWGSSGQETQYF. The CDR3 nucleotides are TGTGCCAGCAGCTTAAATTGGGGTTCGAGCGGCCAAGAGACCCAGTACTTC.